This T cell receptor (beta chain) was documented in a study of cytotoxic CD8 clonotypes in ibrutinib-treated CLL. Study summary: Averaging across samples gave roughly 280,000 productive templates and around 90,000 productive rearrangements. Regarding the study as a whole: There were few public clonotypes, and on treatment they contracted or stayed stable.

To note about this clone: Its antigen is unknown.

Genomic DNA in a quantity of approximately 1.8 micrograms was derived from cryopreserved PBMCs for TCR beta libraries. TCRdb's copy holds only in-frame clones and misses some; the assay was immunoSEQ multiplex PCR. The data hold more than 200,000 clones, with around 70% observed a single time. The J segment lost 7 bases and the V segment lost 2 bases, leaving 8 bases of the junction unmatched. The germline CDR1 and CDR2 sequences are GTSNPN and SVGIG (reference sequence). This CDR3 region has 14 residues. Sequencing was performed on PBMCs, taken after 24 months of ibrutinib treatment. The J gene is TRBJ1-5, the V gene TRBV30; 7 positions match TRBD1. The receptor was derived from a human donor with chronic lymphocytic leukemia. In nucleotides, the CDR3 is TGTGCCTGGAGTCTAGGGGCAGGGGGACAGCCCCAGCATTTT. Translation gives CAWSLGAGGQPQHF.